This T cell receptor (beta chain) came from a study of response to subunit inactivated influenza vaccine. V was clipped by 4 bases and J by 5 bases, with 21 bases between them. The CDR3 loop spans 17 amino acids. CDR1 is LNHDA and CDR2 is SQIVND in the germline V gene (reference sequence). TCRdb itself ran the RT-PCR reads through MiXCR, one entry per CDR3 protein. The sample contains about 310,000 distinct CDR3 sequences, 20% to 25% of which appear only once. The TCR sequence derives from a man aged 50 to 75 who received an inactivated influenza vaccine. The input for sequencing was PBMCs from blood, taken 21 months after vaccination. The chain has TRBV19 and TRBJ2-1, with D maybe TRBD2 (5 bases). CDR3 sequence: CASSSSLVSGQHNEQFF. Written as DNA, the CDR3 is TGTGCCAGTAGTAGTTCCCTCGTCAGCGGCCAACACAATGAGCAGTTCTTC. Complete variable domain (other parts from reference TRBV19 and TRBJ2-1): DGGITQSPKYLFRKEGQNVTLSCEQNLNHDAMYWYRQDPGQGLRLIYYSQIVNDFQKGDIAEGYSVSREKKESFPLTVTSAQKNPTAFYLCASSSSLVSGQHNEQFFGPGTRLTVL.